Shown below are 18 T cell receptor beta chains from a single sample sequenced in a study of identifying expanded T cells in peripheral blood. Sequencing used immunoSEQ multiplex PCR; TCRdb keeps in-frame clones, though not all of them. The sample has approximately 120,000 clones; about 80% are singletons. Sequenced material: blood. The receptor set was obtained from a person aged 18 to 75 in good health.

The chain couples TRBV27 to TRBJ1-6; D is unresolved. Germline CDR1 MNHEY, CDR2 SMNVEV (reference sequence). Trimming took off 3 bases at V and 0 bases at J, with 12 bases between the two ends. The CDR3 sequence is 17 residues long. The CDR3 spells CASSFRMEISYNSPLHF. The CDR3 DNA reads TGTGCCAGCAGTTTCCGTATGGAGATCTCCTATAATTCACCCCTCCACTTT.

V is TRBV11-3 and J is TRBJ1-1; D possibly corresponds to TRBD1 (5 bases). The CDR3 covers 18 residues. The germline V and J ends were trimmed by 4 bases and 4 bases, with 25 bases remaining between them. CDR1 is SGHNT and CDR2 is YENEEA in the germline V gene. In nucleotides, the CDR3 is TGTGCCAGCAGCTCCCGGGGGTGGCCGGGGGGTCAATTCACTGAAGCTTTCTTT. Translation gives CASSSRGWPGGQFTEAFF.

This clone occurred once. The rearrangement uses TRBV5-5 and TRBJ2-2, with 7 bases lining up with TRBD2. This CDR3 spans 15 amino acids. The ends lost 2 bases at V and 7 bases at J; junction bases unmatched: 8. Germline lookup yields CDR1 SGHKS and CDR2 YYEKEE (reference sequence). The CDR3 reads CASSFKNREDGELFF. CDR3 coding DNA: TGTGCCAGCAGCTTCAAAAACCGGGAGGACGGGGAGCTGTTTTTT.

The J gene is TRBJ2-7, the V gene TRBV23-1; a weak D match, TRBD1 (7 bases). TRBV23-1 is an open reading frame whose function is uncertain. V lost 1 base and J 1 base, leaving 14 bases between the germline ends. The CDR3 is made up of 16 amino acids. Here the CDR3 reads CASSQLIQGRSYEQYF. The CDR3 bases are TGCGCCAGCAGTCAATTAATACAGGGGAGGTCCTACGAGCAGTACTTC.

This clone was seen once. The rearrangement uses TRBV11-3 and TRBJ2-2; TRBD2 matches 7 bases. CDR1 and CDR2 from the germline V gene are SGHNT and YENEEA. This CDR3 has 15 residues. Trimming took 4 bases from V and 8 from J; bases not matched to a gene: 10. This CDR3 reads CASSSFGGGGGELFF. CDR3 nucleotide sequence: TGTGCCAGCAGCTCCTTTGGCGGGGGAGGTGGGGAGCTGTTTTTT.

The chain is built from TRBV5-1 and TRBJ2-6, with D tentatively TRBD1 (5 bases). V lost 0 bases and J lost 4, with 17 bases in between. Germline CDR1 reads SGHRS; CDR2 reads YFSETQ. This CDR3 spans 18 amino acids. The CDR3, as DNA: TGCGCCAGCAGCTTGGCACCAGGACCAGGGTCGGGGGCCAACGTCCTGACTTTC. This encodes CASSLAPGPGSGANVLTF.

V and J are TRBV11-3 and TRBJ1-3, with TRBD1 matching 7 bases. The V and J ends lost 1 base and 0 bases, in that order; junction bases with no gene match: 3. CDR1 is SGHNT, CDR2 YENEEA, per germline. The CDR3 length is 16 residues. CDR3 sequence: CASSLGGQNSGNTIYF. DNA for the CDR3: TGTGCCAGCAGCTTAGGGGGACAGAACTCTGGAAACACCATATATTTT.

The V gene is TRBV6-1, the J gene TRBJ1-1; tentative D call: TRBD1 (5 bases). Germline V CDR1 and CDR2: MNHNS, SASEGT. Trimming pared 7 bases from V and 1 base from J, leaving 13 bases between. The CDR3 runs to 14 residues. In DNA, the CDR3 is TGTGCCAGCACTCCGGGACGCTGGAACACTGAAGCTTTCTTT. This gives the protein CASTPGRWNTEAFF.

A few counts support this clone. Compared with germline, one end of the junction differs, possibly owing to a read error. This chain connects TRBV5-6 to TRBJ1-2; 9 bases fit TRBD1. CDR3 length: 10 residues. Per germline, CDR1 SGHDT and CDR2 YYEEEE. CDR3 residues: CASSLRQGGF. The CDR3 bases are TGTGCCAGCAGCTTGAGACAGGGGGGCTTC.

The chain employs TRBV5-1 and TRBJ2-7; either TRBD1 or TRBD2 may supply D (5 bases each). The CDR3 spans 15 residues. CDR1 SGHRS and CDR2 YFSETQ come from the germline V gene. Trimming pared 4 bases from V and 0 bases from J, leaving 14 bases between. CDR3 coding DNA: TGCGCCAGCAGCACCGGGACCCTCAGCTCCTACGAGCAGTACTTC. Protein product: CASSTGTLSSYEQYF. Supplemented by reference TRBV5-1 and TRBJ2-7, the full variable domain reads KAGVTQTPRYLIKTRGQQVTLSCSPISGHRSVSWYQQTPGQGLQFLFEYFSETQRNKGNFPGRFSGRQFSNSRSEMNVSTLELGDSALYLCASSTGTLSSYEQYFGPGTRLTVT.

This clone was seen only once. CDR3 in amino acids: CAWSEGGRSTDTQYF. CDR3 DNA: TGTGCCTGGAGTGAAGGGGGTAGGTCCACAGATACGCAGTATTTT. The chain joins TRBV30 to TRBJ2-3; perhaps TRBD1 as D (6 bases). V shed 1 base and J shed 2 bases, with 13 bases lying between them. The CDR3 runs 15 residues. Germline lookup yields CDR1 GTSNPN and CDR2 SVGIG (reference sequence). The whole variable domain, filled in from reference TRBV30 and TRBJ2-3, reads SQTIHQWPATLVQPVGSPLSLECTVEGTSNPNLYWYRQAAGRGLQLLFYSVGIGQISSEVPQNLSASRPQDRQFILSSKKLLLSDSGFYLCAWSEGGRSTDTQYFGPGTRLTVL.

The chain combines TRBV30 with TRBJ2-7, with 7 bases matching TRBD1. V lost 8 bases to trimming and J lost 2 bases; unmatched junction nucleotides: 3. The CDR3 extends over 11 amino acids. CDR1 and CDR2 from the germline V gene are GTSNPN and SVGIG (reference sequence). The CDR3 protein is CAGTVAYEQYF. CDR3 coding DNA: TGTGCCGGGACAGTGGCCTACGAGCAGTACTTC.

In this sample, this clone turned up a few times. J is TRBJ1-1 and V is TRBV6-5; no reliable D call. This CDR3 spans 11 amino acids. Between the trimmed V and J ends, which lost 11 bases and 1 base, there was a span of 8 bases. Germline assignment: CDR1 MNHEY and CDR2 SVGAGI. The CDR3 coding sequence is TGTGCCGGTGGTCGGAACACTGAAGCTTTCTTT. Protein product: CAGGRNTEAFF.

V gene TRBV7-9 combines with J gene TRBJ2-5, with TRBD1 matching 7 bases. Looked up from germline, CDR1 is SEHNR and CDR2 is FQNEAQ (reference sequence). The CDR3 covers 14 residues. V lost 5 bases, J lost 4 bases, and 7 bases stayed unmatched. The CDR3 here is CASSQQGKRETQYF. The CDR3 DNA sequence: TGTGCCAGCAGCCAACAGGGGAAGCGAGAGACCCAGTACTTC.

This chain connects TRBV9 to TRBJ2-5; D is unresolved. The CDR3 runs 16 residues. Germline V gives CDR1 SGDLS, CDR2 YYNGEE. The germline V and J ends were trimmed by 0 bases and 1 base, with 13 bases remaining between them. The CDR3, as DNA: TGTGCCAGCAGCGTAGGGGCCCTAAAAGGCCAAGAGACCCAGTACTTC. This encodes CASSVGALKGQETQYF.

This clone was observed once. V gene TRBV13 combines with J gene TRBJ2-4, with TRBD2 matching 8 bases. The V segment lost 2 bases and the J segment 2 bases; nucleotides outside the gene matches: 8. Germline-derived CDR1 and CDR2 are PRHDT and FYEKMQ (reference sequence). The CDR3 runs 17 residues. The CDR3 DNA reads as TGTGCCAGCAGCTTATTCTTAGCGGGGCTTCCCAAAAACATTCAGTACTTC. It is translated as CASSLFLAGLPKNIQYF. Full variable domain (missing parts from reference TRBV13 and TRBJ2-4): AAGVIQSPRHLIKEKRETATLKCYPIPRHDTVYWYQQGPGQDPQFLISFYEKMQSDKGSIPDRFSAQQFSDYHSELNMSSLELGDSALYFCASSLFLAGLPKNIQYFGAGTRLSVL.

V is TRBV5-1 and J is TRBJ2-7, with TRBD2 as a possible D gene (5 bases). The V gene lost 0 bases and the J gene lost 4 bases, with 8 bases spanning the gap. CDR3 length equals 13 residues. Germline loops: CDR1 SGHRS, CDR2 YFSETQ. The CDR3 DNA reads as TGCGCCAGCAGCTTGGCTGGGAGTTACGAGCAGTACTTC. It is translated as CASSLAGSYEQYF.

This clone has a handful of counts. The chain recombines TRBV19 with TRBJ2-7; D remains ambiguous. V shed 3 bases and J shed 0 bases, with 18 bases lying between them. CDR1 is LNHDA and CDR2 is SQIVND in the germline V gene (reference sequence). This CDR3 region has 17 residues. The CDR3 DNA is TGTGCCAGTAGTATGAGGTTCGGTATGGACGGCTCCTACGAGCAGTACTTC. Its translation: CASSMRFGMDGSYEQYF.